The TCR beta chain under discussion was sequenced for a study of blood T cell repertoires in COVID-19. After removal of 3 bases from V and 4 bases from J, the junction contained 2 bases not matched to a gene. From germline, CDR1 is MGHRA and CDR2 YSYEKL. The CDR3 length is 14 residues. Profiled with immunoSEQ multiplex PCR; TCRdb holds only in-frame clones, not every one. Of about 390,000 clones in the sample, more than 70% were seen once. This clonotype was obtained from a woman aged 60-70 years with COVID-19, enrolled during active disease. Sample: peripheral blood. The chain couples TRBV4-1 to TRBJ2-2; 7 positions agree with TRBD1. The CDR3 DNA reads as TGCGCCAGCAGCCAGGGACAGTTCACCGGGGAGCTGTTTTTT. It yields the protein CASSQGQFTGELFF.